These 31 T cell receptor beta chains came from one sample sequenced in a study of blood T cells in healthy people across ages. A second PCR of roughly 7 to 11 cycles used a sample-barcoded 5' primer and a J-beta primer mix. TCRdb used MiXCR to reprocess the 5' RACE reads, holding one entry per CDR3 protein. The top ten clones hold about 30% of a sample with almost 300,000 distinct CDR3 sequences, 25% to 30% of them seen once. What was sequenced was blood. Receptors were obtained from a woman aged 70 to 79 in good health.

The gene calls are TRBV9 and TRBJ2-3; 8 bases align to TRBD2. The V gene's germline CDR1 is SGDLS and CDR2 YYNGEE. Trimming took 4 bases from V and 1 from J; bases not matched to a gene: 5. The CDR3 totals 15 residues. The CDR3 DNA reads as TGTGCCAGCAGCCCGCGGGAGGCAGGCACAGATACGCAGTATTTT. Amino acid sequence: CASSPREAGTDTQYF.

V is TRBV7-9 and J is TRBJ2-5, with 13 bases aligning to TRBD2. CDR3 length: 18 residues. The V gene end was trimmed by 4 bases and the J gene end by 0 bases; junction bases not matched to a gene: 8. Per germline, CDR1 SEHNR and CDR2 FQNEAQ (reference sequence). CDR3 sequence (DNA): TGTGCCAGCAGCTATGGGACTAGCGGGGCACGGAACCAAGAGACCCAGTACTTC. Protein sequence: CASSYGTSGARNQETQYF.

This clonotype was observed a handful of times. The gene calls are TRBV25-1 and TRBJ1-3; D may be TRBD1 (5 bases). The germline V gene encodes CDR1 MGHDK and CDR2 SYGVNS. The CDR3 runs 15 residues. Deletions cut 4 bases from V and 0 bases from J, with 10 bases between. The CDR3 region is CASSADRPSGNTIYF. The DNA for the CDR3 is TGTGCCAGCAGTGCCGACAGACCCTCTGGAAACACCATATATTTT.

There are a few counts of this clonotype. V and J are TRBV7-6 and TRBJ2-3, with 8 positions matching TRBD2. Germline CDR1 reads SGHVS; CDR2 reads FNYEAQ. The CDR3 sequence is 15 residues long. V shed 6 bases, J shed 4 bases, and the junction held 9 bases outside the gene matches. CDR3 residues: CASSFTGLGADTQYF. The CDR3 nucleotides are TGTGCCAGCAGTTTTACGGGACTAGGAGCAGATACGCAGTATTTT.

The CDR3: CASSFGGARGNTIYF. In DNA form, the CDR3 reads TGTGCCAGCAGTTTCGGGGGCGCCCGTGGAAACACCATATATTTT. The gene calls are TRBV28 and TRBJ1-3; D perhaps matches TRBD1 (6 bases). V shed 3 bases and J shed 3 bases, with 12 bases lying between them. This CDR3 has 15 residues. Germline loops: CDR1 MDHEN, CDR2 SYDVKM.

In its sample, this clonotype was seen a few times. The V call is TRBV19, the J call TRBJ2-3; D is possibly TRBD2 (6 bases). Germline V gene data show CDR1 as LNHDA and CDR2 as SQIVND (reference sequence). The length of the CDR3 is 16 residues. V lost 10 bases to trimming and J lost 0 bases, with 20 bases between them. The CDR3, as DNA: TGTGCCACAACCAGCACATGGCGGGGCAGCACAGATACGCAGTATTTT. This sequence encodes CATTSTWRGSTDTQYF. Full variable domain (remainder filled in from reference TRBV19 and TRBJ2-3): DGGITQSPKYLFRKEGQNVTLSCEQNLNHDAMYWYRQDPGQGLRLIYYSQIVNDFQKGDIAEGYSVSREKKESFPLTVTSAQKNPTAFYLCATTSTWRGSTDTQYFGPGTRLTVL.

In its sample, this clonotype was seen a few times. This chain connects TRBV20-1 to TRBJ1-2; D uncertain. Trimming removed 6 bases from V and 5 bases from J, with 10 bases in between. Germline assignment: CDR1 DFQATT and CDR2 SNEGSKA (reference sequence). The CDR3 contains 11 residues. This chain's CDR3 is CSAPLEYGYTF. The CDR3 bases are TGCAGTGCCCCCCTGGAGTATGGCTACACCTTC.

The chain carries TRBV6-5 and TRBJ2-3, with TRBD2 matching 7 bases. The CDR3 runs to 15 residues. With V trimmed by 5 bases and J by 5 bases, 10 bases remained unmatched. Germline V gives CDR1 MNHEY, CDR2 SVGAGI. The CDR3 loop reads CASSTSVIRRDTQYF. The CDR3 bases are TGTGCCAGCAGTACTAGCGTAATCAGGAGAGATACGCAGTATTTT.

This clonotype was picked up a small number of times. V is TRBV12-3 or TRBV12-4 and J is TRBJ1-1; D may be TRBD1 (5 bases). CDR3 length: 14 amino acids. With 6 bases removed from V and 5 bases from J, the gap between germline ends came to 16 bases. The CDR3 here is CASRADTINTEAFF. The CDR3 region has the DNA TGTGCCAGCAGGGCGGACACGATCAATACTGAAGCTTTCTTT.

This clonotype was counted between two and nine times. The CDR3 here is CSATGTSGARTQYF. The CDR3 DNA reads as TGCAGTGCAACCGGGACTAGCGGCGCCCGGACCCAGTACTTC. The chain employs TRBV20-1 and TRBJ2-5; 11 nucleotides agree with TRBD2. CDR1 and CDR2 from the germline V gene are DFQATT and SNEGSKA (reference sequence). CDR3 length: 14 residues. The V gene end was trimmed by 6 bases and the J gene end by 7 bases; junction bases not matched to a gene: 10.

The chain is built from TRBV3-1 and TRBJ1-2; D call uncertain. Trimming pared 1 base from V and 8 bases from J, leaving 8 bases between. Germline V gene data show CDR1 as LGHDT and CDR2 as YNNKEL (reference sequence). The CDR3 extends over 12 amino acids. The CDR3 loop reads CASSQASRGYTF. The CDR3 DNA is TGTGCCAGCAGCCAAGCTTCGCGCGGCTACACCTTC.

The chain has TRBV7-8 and TRBJ2-3; 10 nucleotides align to TRBD2. The CDR3 has 16 amino acids. CDR1 is SGHVS, CDR2 FQNEAQ, per germline. The V segment lost 4 bases and the J segment 6 bases; nucleotides outside the gene matches: 10. The CDR3 DNA sequence: TGTGCCAGCAGCTCAAGAGGGACTAGCGCCCGCGATACGCAGTATTTT. Translation: CASSSRGTSARDTQYF.

In its sample, this clonotype was seen a few times. The CDR3 sequence is CASRTGATTNYGYTF. CDR3 sequence (DNA): TGTGCCAGTAGGACAGGGGCTACCACTAACTATGGCTACACCTTC. This rearrangement joins TRBV19 to TRBJ1-2; 8 bases are shared with TRBD1. Trimming removed 6 bases from V and 0 bases from J; junction bases left unmatched: 6. CDR1 is LNHDA, CDR2 SQIVND, per germline (reference sequence). This CDR3 contains 15 residues.

The sample holds a few counts of this clonotype. CDR3 region: CASSLPQASGSGGEQFF. The CDR3, as DNA: TGCGCCAGCAGCTTGCCCCAGGCTAGCGGGAGCGGTGGTGAGCAGTTCTTC. The chain couples TRBV5-1 to TRBJ2-1, with 10 bases that match TRBD2. Trimming removed 1 base from V and 9 bases from J; junction bases left unmatched: 13. The CDR3 is 17 residues long. In germline, CDR1 is SGHRS, CDR2 YFSETQ.

This clonotype appeared a few times. For the CDR3, the DNA is TGTGCCAGCCTATCCGGACTAGCGGGGGGGCCAGGGGTAGATACGCAGTATTTT. This codes for CASLSGLAGGPGVDTQYF. The chain recombines TRBV28 with TRBJ2-3; TRBD2 aligns across 15 bases. The V gene's germline CDR1 is MDHEN and CDR2 SYDVKM. The CDR3 is made up of 18 amino acids. Trimming at V came to 8 bases and at J to 5 bases, leaving 14 bases not matched to a gene.

The chain joins TRBV6-6 to TRBJ2-5, with a possible D match to TRBD1 (6 bases). The last part of the DNA fits TRBJ2-7 better; the J call may be wrong. There are 16 residues in the CDR3. CDR1 is MNHNY and CDR2 is SVGAGI in the germline V gene (reference sequence). CDR3 sequence: CASNSYSGTIPHEQYF. The CDR3 coding sequence is TGTGCCAGCAACTCCTATTCCGGGACAATTCCCCACGAGCAGTACTTC.

The CDR3 region is CASSLAGYYEQYF. CDR3 nucleotides: TGTGCCAGCTCACTAGCGGGATATTACGAGCAGTACTTC. V and J are TRBV7-8 and TRBJ2-7; 10 bases fit TRBD2. The J segment lost 4 bases and the V segment lost 8 bases, leaving 5 bases of the junction unmatched. This CDR3 has 13 amino acids. The germline V gene has CDR1 SGHVS and CDR2 FQNEAQ.

The chain links TRBV10-3 to TRBJ2-1; D remains unclear. The germline V gene has CDR1 ENHRY and CDR2 SYGVKD. The CDR3 runs 15 residues. Trimming removed 0 bases from V and 0 bases from J, with 6 bases in between. CDR3: CAISESWDSYNEQFF. CDR3 nucleotides: TGTGCCATCAGTGAGTCGTGGGACTCCTACAATGAGCAGTTCTTC.

The chain employs TRBV9 and TRBJ2-5; 8 bases are shared with TRBD1. The J call may be mistaken, given a closer DNA end match to TRBJ2-1. Germline loops: CDR1 SGDLS, CDR2 YYNGEE. The CDR3 is 15 residues long. The CDR3 nucleotides read TGTGCCAGCAGCGTAGAGGGACAGGTAGTCAATGAGCAGTTCTTC. Residues: CASSVEGQVVNEQFF.

This chain connects TRBV5-1 to TRBJ2-3; D is unclear. The length of the CDR3 is 15 residues. V was clipped by 0 bases and J by 0 bases, with 8 bases between them. Looked up from germline, CDR1 is SGHRS and CDR2 is YFSETQ. The CDR3: CASSLAQSSTDTQYF. DNA for the CDR3: TGCGCCAGCAGCTTGGCCCAATCGAGCACAGATACGCAGTATTTT.

This clonotype was seen many times. The chain joins TRBV29-1 to TRBJ2-3; D remains unclear. Trimming removed 3 bases at V and 8 bases at J, with 6 bases between. This CDR3 comprises 10 residues. The germline CDR1 and CDR2 sequences are SQVTM and ANQGSEA. The CDR3 loop is CSVELTTQYF. The CDR3 DNA follows: TGCAGCGTTGAGCTTACTACGCAGTATTTT.

This clonotype was observed once. This may stem from a read error, because a much larger clone lies one nucleotide away. The V and J genes are TRBV12-3 or TRBV12-4 and TRBJ2-4; possibly TRBD1 for D (6 bases). The CDR3 is made up of 15 amino acids. V was shortened by 5 bases and J by 5 bases, with 16 bases between the two germline ends. Here the CDR3 reads CASSRTRDIENIQYF. The CDR3 DNA sequence: TGTGCCAGCAGTCGTACCCGGGACATTGAAAACATTCAGTACTTC.

This clonotype came up many times. The chain links TRBV7-3 to TRBJ2-1, with D tentatively TRBD1 or TRBD2 (5 bases each). Trimming took 2 bases from V and 9 from J, leaving 20 bases between them. This CDR3 comprises 16 residues. Looked up from germline, CDR1 is SGHTA and CDR2 is FQGTGA. The DNA for the CDR3 is TGTGCCAGCAGCTTAGCGCCAGGGAACCTCGGGGTTGAGCAGTTCTTC. It encodes CASSLAPGNLGVEQFF.

This chain uses TRBV20-1 with TRBJ2-5; 9 bases are a match to TRBD2. This CDR3 region has 13 residues. Looked up from germline, CDR1 is DFQATT and CDR2 is SNEGSKA (reference sequence). V shed 5 bases, J shed 4 bases, and the junction held 5 bases outside the gene matches. Here the CDR3 DNA reads TGCAGTGCTCGCTATAGCGGGAGAGAGACCCAGTACTTC. It specifies CSARYSGRETQYF.

A word on this clonotype: The junction does not match germline at one end; this may be a read error. The chain couples TRBV6-2 or TRBV6-3 to TRBJ1-3, with D tentatively TRBD1 (5 bases). Germline V gene data show CDR1 as MNHEY and CDR2 as SVGEGT. The CDR3 is made up of 16 amino acids. The DNA for the CDR3 is TGTGCCAGCAGTTTCCCGGGACGGGACTCTGGAAACACCGTATATTTT. Amino acids: CASSFPGRDSGNTVYF.

A few counts support this clonotype. The junction departs from the called germline gene at one end, perhaps through a read error. CDR3 protein: CASSSGVAPETQYF. The CDR3, as DNA: TGTGCTAGCAGCTCCGGGGTGGCGCCAGAGACCCAGTACTTC. The chain couples TRBV7-7 to TRBJ2-5; perhaps TRBD2 as D (5 bases). Germline CDR1 is SSHAT and CDR2 is FNYEAQ (reference sequence). There are 14 residues in the CDR3.

The chain uses TRBV29-1 and TRBJ2-1; a possible D gene is TRBD1 (6 bases). The CDR3 contains 16 residues. Trimming took 3 bases from V and 2 from J, leaving 17 bases between them. Per germline, CDR1 SQVTM and CDR2 ANQGSEA. CDR3 in amino acids: CSVELSTGTTYNEQFF. In nucleotides, the CDR3 is TGCAGCGTTGAGCTCTCCACAGGGACCACCTACAATGAGCAGTTCTTC.

The genes are TRBV6-2 or TRBV6-3 and TRBJ2-7; D is possibly TRBD1 (6 bases). The CDR3 has 15 amino acids. The V gene's germline CDR1 is MNHEY and CDR2 SVGEGT. V gave up 0 bases and J gave up 6 bases, with 15 bases separating them. The chain's CDR3 is CASSYSALTGPEQYF. As DNA, the CDR3 is TGTGCCAGCAGTTACTCTGCCCTGACAGGACCCGAGCAGTACTTC.

This chain connects TRBV7-3 to TRBJ2-3, with D possibly matching TRBD2 (6 bases). The CDR3 has 15 residues. Trimming removed 4 bases from V and 0 bases from J, with 11 bases in between. Per germline, CDR1 SGHTA and CDR2 FQGTGA. The CDR3 region is CASSYSGSSTDTQYF. In DNA form, the CDR3 reads TGTGCCAGCAGCTACAGCGGGTCTAGCACAGATACGCAGTATTTT. Full variable domain (remainder filled in from reference TRBV7-3 and TRBJ2-3): GAGVSQTPSNKVTEKGKYVELRCDPISGHTALYWYRQSLGQGPEFLIYFQGTGAADDSGLPNDRFFAVRPEGSVSTLKIQRTERGDSAVYLCASSYSGSSTDTQYFGPGTRLTVL.

The J gene is TRBJ1-4, the V gene TRBV28; D unclear. The germline V gene has CDR1 MDHEN and CDR2 SYDVKM. Trimming took 8 bases from V and 6 from J, leaving 7 bases between them. The CDR3 is made up of 11 amino acids. CDR3: CASGSHEKLFF. The CDR3 bases are TGTGCCAGCGGGTCCCATGAAAAACTGTTTTTT.

The chain recombines TRBV28 with TRBJ1-2; TRBD1 might be the D (6 bases). Germline CDR1 reads MDHEN; CDR2 reads SYDVKM. V lost 8 bases and J 3 bases, leaving 16 bases between the germline ends. This CDR3 spans 14 amino acids. CDR3 DNA: TGTGCCAGCGGCCTAGGGGGGGCGGACTATGGCTACACCTTC. Residues: CASGLGGADYGYTF.